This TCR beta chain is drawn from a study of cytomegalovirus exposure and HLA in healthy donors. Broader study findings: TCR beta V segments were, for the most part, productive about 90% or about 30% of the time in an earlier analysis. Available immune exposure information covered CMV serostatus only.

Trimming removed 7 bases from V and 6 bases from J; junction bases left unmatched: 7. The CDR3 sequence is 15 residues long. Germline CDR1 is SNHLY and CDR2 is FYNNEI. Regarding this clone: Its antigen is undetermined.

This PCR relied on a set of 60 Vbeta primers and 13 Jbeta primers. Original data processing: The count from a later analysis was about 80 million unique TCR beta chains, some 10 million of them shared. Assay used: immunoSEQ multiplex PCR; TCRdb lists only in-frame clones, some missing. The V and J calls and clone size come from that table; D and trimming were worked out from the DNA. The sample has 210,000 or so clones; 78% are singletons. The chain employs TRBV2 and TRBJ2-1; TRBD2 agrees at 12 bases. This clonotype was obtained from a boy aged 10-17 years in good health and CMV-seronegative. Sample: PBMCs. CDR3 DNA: TGTGCCAGCACCAGACTAGCGGGGGTAGGCAATGAGCAGTTCTTC. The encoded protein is CASTRLAGVGNEQFF.